The 30 T cell receptor beta chains below come from one sample, sequenced in a study of T cells in Graves' hyperthyroidism and ophthalmopathy. The TCR beta CDR3 regions underwent amplification using RNA transcripts as the source. When the TCR CDR3 underwent first-round RT-PCR, the HTBI primer set was used. TCRdb re-analysed the multiplex PCR reads in MiXCR, keeping a single row per CDR3 protein. The table has approximately 600,000 distinct CDR3 sequences, about 14% seen once. Sequenced sample: blood. Source of these receptors: a middle-aged woman with Graves' ophthalmopathy.

The sample holds many counts of this clonotype. V and J are TRBV7-2 and TRBJ2-5, with 10 positions matching TRBD2. V lost 2 bases to trimming and J lost 2 bases; unmatched junction nucleotides: 5. Germline V gives CDR1 SGHTA, CDR2 FQGNSA. The CDR3 sequence is 16 residues long. CDR3: CASSLFTSGKQETQYF. The CDR3, as DNA: TGTGCCAGCAGCTTATTTACTAGCGGGAAACAAGAGACCCAGTACTTC.

The chain is built from TRBV28 and TRBJ2-2, with D possibly being TRBD2 (6 bases). From germline, CDR1 is MDHEN and CDR2 SYDVKM. CDR3 length: 13 residues. V was shortened by 6 bases and J by 7 bases, with 12 bases between the two germline ends. CDR3 in amino acids: CASSGSHGGELFF. The CDR3 DNA follows: TGTGCCAGCAGCGGGAGCCACGGCGGGGAGCTGTTTTTT.

V gene TRBV6-5 combines with J gene TRBJ1-2, with 10 nucleotides matching TRBD1. Looked up from germline, CDR1 is MNHEY and CDR2 is SVGAGI. The CDR3 totals 16 residues. The V segment lost 2 bases and the J segment 2 bases; nucleotides outside the gene matches: 5. The CDR3 loop reads CASSYIRTGGNYGYTF. In DNA, the CDR3 is TGTGCCAGCAGTTACATCAGGACAGGGGGAAACTATGGCTACACCTTC.

CDR3 sequence: CASSPTAYSNQPQHF. CDR3 sequence (DNA): TGTGCCAGCAGTCCGACAGCTTATAGCAATCAGCCCCAGCATTTT. This chain links TRBV28 with TRBJ1-5; D possibly corresponds to TRBD1 (5 bases). There are 15 residues in the CDR3. The germline V gene has CDR1 MDHEN and CDR2 SYDVKM. The V end lost 5 bases, the J end lost 0 bases, and 11 bases lay between the germline ends.

This clonotype was recorded a few times. This chain links TRBV13 with TRBJ1-2; D unclear. V shed 0 bases and J shed 4 bases, with 9 bases lying between them. Germline-derived CDR1 and CDR2 are PRHDT and FYEKMQ (reference sequence). The length of the CDR3 is 14 residues. The CDR3 DNA is TGTGCCAGCAGCTTAGGCACAGATCTCTATGGCTACACCTTC. Encoded protein: CASSLGTDLYGYTF.

This clonotype was observed a handful of times. The V and J genes are TRBV20-1 and TRBJ2-5, with a tentative D call TRBD2 (6 bases). The CDR3 is made up of 17 amino acids. V was cut by 1 base and J by 5 bases, with 23 bases left in between. Looked up from germline, CDR1 is DFQATT and CDR2 is SNEGSKA (reference sequence). The CDR3 loop is CSARVPKGGGGWETQYF. For the CDR3, the DNA is TGCAGTGCTAGAGTTCCCAAAGGTGGTGGGGGGTGGGAGACCCAGTACTTC.

This clonotype has more than one count but fewer than ten. The chain is built from TRBV5-1 and TRBJ2-7, with TRBD2 matching 8 bases. The CDR3 sequence is 15 residues long. V shed 4 bases and J 7 bases; nucleotides not matched to a gene: 13. Germline lookup yields CDR1 SGHRS and CDR2 YFSETQ. The CDR3 protein is CASSPSTGGPGEQYF. The DNA for the CDR3 is TGCGCCAGCAGCCCATCGACGGGAGGGCCGGGGGAGCAGTACTTC.

Notes on this clonotype: The conserved phenylalanine or tryptophan normally closing the CDR3 is absent here, so this likely arose from a read error. The chain uses TRBV18 and TRBJ1-2; 7 bases agree with TRBD1. J was trimmed by 3 bases and V by 2 bases; bases with no gene match: 9. The CDR3 is 16 amino acids. Germline V CDR1 and CDR2: KGHSH, LQKENI. CDR3 bases: TGTGCCAGCTCACCAGAAGACAGGGAAGGGTACTATGGCTACACCTCC. It yields the protein CASSPEDREGYYGYTS.

This clonotype occurred many times. This rearrangement joins TRBV19 to TRBJ2-7; 10 bases are shared with TRBD2. There are 13 residues in the CDR3. CDR1 is LNHDA and CDR2 is SQIVND in the germline V gene (reference sequence). Trimming cost V 4 bases and J 4 bases; bases outside gene matches: 1. The CDR3 nucleotides are TGTGCCAGTAGTACTAGCGGGAGATACGAGCAGTACTTC. Residues: CASSTSGRYEQYF.

This clonotype was seen ten or more times. The chain couples TRBV11-3 to TRBJ2-2; 8 bases fit TRBD2. From germline, CDR1 is SGHNT and CDR2 YENEEA. CDR3 size: 16 residues. Trimming took 5 bases from V and 6 from J; bases not matched to a gene: 11. CDR3 bases: TGTGCCAGCAGCCCTTCTAGCGGGTCCTGGTCCGGGGAGCTGTTTTTT. Encoded protein: CASSPSSGSWSGELFF.

There are a few counts of this clonotype. Here the CDR3 DNA reads TGTGCCAGCAGCCTGGGGCTAAATCACGAGCAGTACTTC. This sequence encodes CASSLGLNHEQYF. V usage is TRBV5-6 and J usage is TRBJ2-7, with D tentatively TRBD1 (5 bases). V was shortened by 4 bases and J by 5 bases, with 13 bases between the two germline ends. Germline loops: CDR1 SGHDT, CDR2 YYEEEE. The CDR3 spans 13 residues.

This clonotype was observed many times. The CDR3 here is CASSEYRGTETQYF. The CDR3 DNA reads as TGTGCCAGCAGTGAATACCGGGGGACGGAGACCCAGTACTTC. The chain recombines TRBV2 with TRBJ2-5; D is possibly TRBD2 (6 bases). Between the trimmed V and J ends, which lost 2 bases and 5 bases, there was a span of 12 bases. Germline V gives CDR1 SNHLY, CDR2 FYNNEI. The CDR3 covers 14 residues.

Many counts were recorded for this clonotype. V usage is TRBV28 and J usage is TRBJ1-1; D uncertain. The CDR3 sequence is 13 residues long. Trimming cost V 1 base and J 5 bases, with 8 bases left between them. Per the germline V gene, CDR1 is MDHEN and CDR2 is SYDVKM. The CDR3 spells CASSLSLATEAFF. The CDR3 DNA sequence: TGTGCCAGCAGTTTATCGTTGGCGACTGAAGCTTTCTTT.

The V call is TRBV4-2, the J call TRBJ2-5; a weak D match, TRBD2 (5 bases). V dropped 0 bases and J dropped 6 bases, with 14 bases sitting between them. The CDR3 length is 15 residues. Germline lookup yields CDR1 LGHNA and CDR2 YNFKEQ. The CDR3 protein is CASSQDVASPQTQYF. As DNA, the CDR3 is TGTGCCAGCAGCCAAGATGTGGCTAGCCCTCAGACCCAGTACTTC.

The rearrangement uses TRBV4-1 and TRBJ2-5; D is possibly TRBD1 or TRBD2 (7 bases each). Trimming left V 7 bases short and J 5 bases short, with 20 bases between. From germline, CDR1 is MGHRA and CDR2 YSYEKL. The CDR3 contains 15 residues. The CDR3 nucleotides read TGCGCCAGCAACCCCCAGGGGGGGGCCGGGGAGACCCAGTACTTC. Translated: CASNPQGGAGETQYF.

In this sample, this clonotype turned up many times. The J gene is TRBJ1-1, the V gene TRBV7-3; 9 nucleotides line up with TRBD1. This CDR3 has 15 residues. The ends lost 0 bases at V and 7 bases at J; junction bases unmatched: 6. Germline V gene lookup returns CDR1 SGHTA and CDR2 FQGTGA. CDR3 DNA: TGTGCCAGCAGCTTAACGGGACAGGGAGATAATGAAGCTTTCTTT. This codes for CASSLTGQGDNEAFF.

In its sample, this clonotype was seen many times. V gene TRBV20-1 combines with J gene TRBJ2-7; D might be TRBD1 (6 bases). The CDR3 extends over 13 amino acids. V lost 2 bases to trimming and J lost 3 bases, with 11 bases between them. The germline V gene encodes CDR1 DFQATT and CDR2 SNEGSKA (reference sequence). CDR3 nucleotide sequence: TGCAGTGCTAGATGGGACACGAACTACGAGCAGTACTTC. It yields the protein CSARWDTNYEQYF.

This clonotype was detected many times. Written as DNA, the CDR3 is TGCAGCGTTGCCCCTATGGGCGAGCAGTACTTC. Amino acids: CSVAPMGEQYF. The V gene is TRBV29-1, the J gene TRBJ2-7, with D unresolved. V shed 4 bases and J shed 6 bases, with 10 bases lying between them. Germline V gene sequence: CDR1 SQVTM, CDR2 ANQGSEA. The length of the CDR3 is 11 residues.

This clonotype has ten or more counts. This sequence joins TRBV6-5 and TRBJ1-1; D is uncertain. Per the germline V gene, CDR1 is MNHEY and CDR2 is SVGAGI. V was cut by 7 bases and J by 0 bases, with 15 bases left in between. The length of the CDR3 is 15 residues. The CDR3 nucleotides read TGTGCCAGCACCTTAAAACCCAGCATGAACACTGAAGCTTTCTTT. It yields the protein CASTLKPSMNTEAFF.

This clonotype was seen many times. The chain joins TRBV28 to TRBJ1-1; D is unclear. CDR1 is MDHEN and CDR2 is SYDVKM in the germline V gene. This CDR3 region has 12 residues. V was cut by 3 bases and J by 1 base, with 3 bases left in between. CDR3 sequence: CASSFGNTEAFF. The CDR3, as DNA: TGTGCCAGCAGTTTCGGGAACACTGAAGCTTTCTTT.

The chain has TRBV2 and TRBJ1-1; no firm D call. The V and J ends lost 0 bases and 4 bases respectively, with 15 bases between them. The germline CDR1 and CDR2 sequences are SNHLY and FYNNEI. CDR3 length equals 16 residues. The CDR3 sequence: CASSEARAVGSTEAFF. As DNA, the CDR3 is TGTGCCAGCAGTGAAGCGCGGGCGGTCGGCAGCACTGAAGCTTTCTTT.

This clonotype was observed many times. The rearrangement links TRBV30 to TRBJ1-1, with TRBD1 matching 7 bases. This CDR3 is built from 16 residues. The germline V gene has CDR1 GTSNPN and CDR2 SVGIG (reference sequence). V lost 3 bases to trimming and J lost 0 bases; unmatched junction nucleotides: 10. The CDR3 nucleotides read TGTGCCTGGAGACCCAAACAGGGGATCATGAACACTGAAGCTTTCTTT. It codes for CAWRPKQGIMNTEAFF.

This clonotype came up a few times. The chain joins TRBV6-2 or TRBV6-3 to TRBJ2-5, with TRBD2 matching 12 bases. V was clipped by 0 bases and J by 3 bases; unmatched bases: 5. The CDR3 covers 17 residues. Germline-derived CDR1 and CDR2 are MNHEY and SVGEGT. The chain's CDR3 is CASSYSTTSGGKETQYF. The CDR3 region has the DNA TGTGCCAGCAGTTACTCAACGACTAGCGGGGGAAAAGAGACCCAGTACTTC.

The table lists this clonotype with a few counts. This rearrangement joins TRBV7-9 to TRBJ1-6; 7 nucleotides match TRBD1. In germline, CDR1 is SEHNR, CDR2 FQNEAQ (reference sequence). The CDR3 extends over 15 amino acids. Losses at the gene ends were 5 bases for V and 5 bases for J; bases not matched to a gene: 6. The chain's CDR3 is CASSQPGQNNSPLHF. Here the CDR3 DNA reads TGTGCCAGCAGCCAGCCGGGACAGAATAATTCACCCCTCCACTTT.

This clonotype occurred many times. This sequence joins TRBV5-1 and TRBJ1-3, with D possibly being TRBD1 (5 bases). The CDR3 loop spans 15 amino acids. Germline V gene lookup returns CDR1 SGHRS and CDR2 YFSETQ. Trimming shortened V by 0 bases and J by 4 bases, and 11 bases separated the two germline ends. The CDR3 nucleotides are TGCGCCAGCAGCTTGGTTTCAGGGTACGGAAACACCATATATTTT. Protein product: CASSLVSGYGNTIYF.

This clonotype was seen a few times. The chain uses TRBV4-3 and TRBJ2-7; either TRBD1 or TRBD2 may fit D (5 bases each). The CDR3 is made up of 14 amino acids. CDR1 and CDR2 (germline): LGHNA, YSLEER. V was trimmed by 4 bases and J by 4 bases, leaving 14 bases between them. In nucleotides, the CDR3 is TGCGCCAGCAGCCGCTGGGGGTTAGGGTACGAGCAGTACTTC. It is translated as CASSRWGLGYEQYF.

The table lists this clonotype with many counts. This sequence joins TRBV12-3 or TRBV12-4 and TRBJ2-5; 8 bases agree with TRBD2. V gave up 7 bases and J gave up 4 bases; unmatched junction bases: 14. The CDR3 has 16 amino acids. CDR3 DNA: TGTGCCAGCACCCCTAGGGACCGGGGGGGTGGAGAGACCCAGTACTTC. It translates to CASTPRDRGGGETQYF.

This rearrangement joins TRBV6-2 or TRBV6-3 to TRBJ2-4; D is uncertain. V lost 6 bases, J lost 0 bases, and 9 bases lay in between. Germline lookup yields CDR1 MNHEY and CDR2 SVGEGT. This CDR3 spans 14 amino acids. CDR3 sequence (DNA): TGTGCCAGCAGGGAAGAACTAGCCAAAAACATTCAGTACTTC. The encoded protein is CASREELAKNIQYF.

This clonotype turned up a few times. The chain couples TRBV11-2 to TRBJ2-7, with D perhaps matching TRBD2 (6 bases). The germline V and J ends were trimmed by 0 bases and 3 bases, with 9 bases remaining between them. Germline V gene data show CDR1 as SGHAT and CDR2 as FQNNGV. This CDR3 is 14 amino acids long. The CDR3 loop reads CASSLEASVYEQYF. The CDR3 DNA follows: TGTGCCAGCAGCTTAGAAGCTAGCGTCTACGAGCAGTACTTC.

This clonotype was detected ten times or more. The rearrangement uses TRBV12-3 or TRBV12-4 and TRBJ1-2; possibly TRBD1 for D (5 bases). Trimming cost V 4 bases and J 0 bases, with 6 bases left between them. The CDR3 has 13 amino acids. CDR3 loop: CASSWDSNYGYTF. In DNA, the CDR3 is TGTGCCAGCAGTTGGGACTCTAACTATGGCTACACCTTC.